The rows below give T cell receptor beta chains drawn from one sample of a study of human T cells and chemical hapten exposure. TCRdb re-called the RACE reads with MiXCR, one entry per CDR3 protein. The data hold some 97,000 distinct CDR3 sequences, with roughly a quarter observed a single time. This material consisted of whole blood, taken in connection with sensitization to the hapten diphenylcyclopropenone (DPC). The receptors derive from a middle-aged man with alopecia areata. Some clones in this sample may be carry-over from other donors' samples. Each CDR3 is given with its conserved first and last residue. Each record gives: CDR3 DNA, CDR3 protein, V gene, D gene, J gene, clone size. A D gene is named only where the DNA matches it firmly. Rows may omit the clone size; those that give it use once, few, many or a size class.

CDR3nt: TGCAGTGCTCACTTAGAGCCCCGTCGGGACGGCTACACCTTC
CDR3aa: CSAHLEPRRDGYTF
v_gene: TRBV20-1
d_gene: -
j_gene: TRBJ1-2
abundance: -

CDR3nt: TGTGCCAGCCAAAGGTACCGCACAGATACGCAGTATTTT
CDR3aa: CASQRYRTDTQYF
v_gene: TRBV7-2
d_gene: -
j_gene: TRBJ2-3
abundance: -

CDR3nt: TGTGCCAGCAGCCGAAAGGGACAGGCAAGGATGAATGAGCAGTTCTTC
CDR3aa: CASSRKGQARMNEQFF
v_gene: TRBV12-3/TRBV12-4
d_gene: TRBD1
j_gene: TRBJ2-1
abundance: -

CDR3nt: TGCAGTGGGGGCGGAGGTTCCTACGAGCAGTACTTC
CDR3aa: CSGGGGSYEQYF
v_gene: TRBV20-1
d_gene: -
j_gene: TRBJ2-7
abundance: few

CDR3nt: TGTGCCAGCAGCCAAGATCTTCGCCAGCGGGCGTCGTACTTC
CDR3aa: CASSQDLRQRASYF
v_gene: TRBV3-1
d_gene: -
j_gene: TRBJ2-7
abundance: few

CDR3nt: TGTGCCAGCAGCTCCTCTCCGACAGTCCCAGGTTCACCCCTCCACTTT
CDR3aa: CASSSSPTVPGSPLHF
v_gene: TRBV9
d_gene: -
j_gene: TRBJ1-6
abundance: few

CDR3nt: TGTGCCAGCAGCTTCCGGGACTTTAGCACAGATACGCAGTATTTT
CDR3aa: CASSFRDFSTDTQYF
v_gene: TRBV7-2
d_gene: -
j_gene: TRBJ2-3
abundance: -

CDR3nt: TGTGCCAGCAGTCCGACTGGGACTCCAGAGACCCAGTACTTC
CDR3aa: CASSPTGTPETQYF
v_gene: TRBV28
d_gene: -
j_gene: TRBJ2-5
abundance: -

CDR3nt: TGTGCCAGCAGCCCAGCCGGGACTAGCGTCTACGAGCAGTACTTC
CDR3aa: CASSPAGTSVYEQYF
v_gene: TRBV7-2
d_gene: TRBD2
j_gene: TRBJ2-7
abundance: -

CDR3nt: TGTGCCAGCAGCTTAGCGGAGGGAATCGGGGAGCTGTTTTTT
CDR3aa: CASSLAEGIGELFF
v_gene: TRBV7-6
d_gene: -
j_gene: TRBJ2-2
abundance: -

CDR3nt: TGTGCCAGCAGCGTAGAGCCTCATGACAGGCACTCTGGAAACACCATATATTTT
CDR3aa: CASSVEPHDRHSGNTIYF
v_gene: TRBV9
d_gene: -
j_gene: TRBJ1-3
abundance: -

CDR3nt: TGTGCCAGCTCACCCGGCCCAGATACGCAGTATTTT
CDR3aa: CASSPGPDTQYF
v_gene: TRBV18
d_gene: -
j_gene: TRBJ2-3
abundance: -

CDR3nt: TGCGCCAGCAGCTTGGAGGCGGGAGTCGATGAGCAGTTCTTC
CDR3aa: CASSLEAGVDEQFF
v_gene: TRBV5-1
d_gene: TRBD2
j_gene: TRBJ2-1
abundance: -

CDR3nt: TGCAGTGCTAGAGATCGATTTCGGGGGGAGGGCACTGAAGCTTTCTTT
CDR3aa: CSARDRFRGEGTEAFF
v_gene: TRBV20-1
d_gene: -
j_gene: TRBJ1-1
abundance: few

CDR3nt: TGTGCCAGCAGTCCCGGTCATATTAAGGACGACCACTCTGGGGCCAACGTCCTGACTTTC
CDR3aa: CASSPGHIKDDHSGANVLTF
v_gene: TRBV6-2/TRBV6-3
d_gene: -
j_gene: TRBJ2-6
abundance: -

CDR3nt: TGTGCCAGCAGCTTCCGACTAGCGGGAATCACAGATACGCAGTATTTT
CDR3aa: CASSFRLAGITDTQYF
v_gene: TRBV7-3
d_gene: TRBD2
j_gene: TRBJ2-3
abundance: few

CDR3nt: TGTGCCAGCAGCTTCATCGCCTACTACGAGCAGTACTTC
CDR3aa: CASSFIAYYEQYF
v_gene: TRBV13
d_gene: -
j_gene: TRBJ2-7
abundance: few